The clone carrying this TCR beta chain was counted between two and nine times. The data derive from a study of T cell repertoires in cytomegalovirus infection. Each CDR3 protein gets one entry after TCRdb re-called the reads with MiXCR. The table lists around 240,000 distinct CDR3 sequences, roughly 22% of them singletons. V shed 5 bases and J shed 1 base, with 23 bases lying between them. This CDR3 has 18 residues. CDR1 and CDR2 from the germline V gene are SEHNR and FQNEAQ (reference sequence). Sequencing was carried out using CD8+ T cells from PBMCs. The chain carries TRBV7-9 and TRBJ2-5; D unresolved. The clonotype originates from a human donor in good health (CMV status not recorded). Some clones in this sample may be carry-over from other donors' samples. The CDR3 spells CASSPPGWTSPIQETQYF. The DNA of the CDR3 is TGTGCCAGCAGCCCCCCAGGATGGACGTCACCTATCCAAGAGACCCAGTACTTC.